The T cell receptor (beta chain) under discussion was sequenced for a study of blood T cell repertoires in COVID-19. The CDR3 runs to 15 residues. The V end lost 7 bases, the J end lost 6 bases, and 22 bases lay between the germline ends. The germline V gene encodes CDR1 SGHVS and CDR2 FQNEAQ. This table comes from immunoSEQ multiplex PCR, and its TCRdb copy is limited to in-frame clones, with some not included. The table records about 190,000 clones, 85% to 90% of them present only once. This sequence originates from a man between 45 and 60 years old with acute or convalescent COVID-19. The chain joins TRBV7-8 to TRBJ2-7; tentative D call: TRBD2 (7 bases). The specimen was peripheral blood. CDR3 sequence (DNA): TGTGCCAGCACTATAGGGGGGGACCAAAGTCGCGAGCAGTACTTC. Its translation: CASTIGGDQSREQYF.